This is a list of T cell receptor beta chains from one sample in a study of T-cell memory formation after mild COVID-19. MiXCR, applied by TCRdb to the 5' RACE reads, yields one record per CDR3 protein. This sample has roughly 480,000 distinct CDR3 sequences, with around a quarter found just once. The source material was PBMCs or a T cell subset sorted from them (not recorded which). Every receptor here comes from an adult woman who had mild COVID-19 (a few samples of this study predate the infection). Cell type and time point are not known. Both conserved end residues are part of each CDR3. Each record gives: V gene, J gene, D gene, clone size, CDR3 protein, CDR3 DNA. D genes are given only for firm matches. Expanded clones are given a class, and other clones once, few, many or no size at all.

TRBV4-1,TRBJ1-2,-,-,CASSQAQDTLYGYTF,TGCGCCAGCAGCCAGGCTCAGGACACGCTCTATGGCTACACCTTC
TRBV2,TRBJ2-7,-,few,CASSEALGQAYEQYF,TGTGCCAGCAGTGAAGCATTAGGGCAGGCCTACGAGCAGTACTTC
TRBV3-1,TRBJ1-1,TRBD1,few,CASSPWAGGHTEAFF,TGTGCCAGCAGCCCTTGGGCAGGGGGTCACACTGAAGCTTTCTTT
TRBV7-2,TRBJ1-1,-,-,CASSLIVRNTEAFF,TGTGCCAGCAGCTTAATCGTAAGGAACACTGAAGCTTTCTTT
TRBV11-3,TRBJ2-1,-,-,CASSLRVAEQFF,TGTGCCAGCAGCTTAAGGGTCGCTGAGCAGTTCTTC
TRBV9,TRBJ2-3,TRBD2,few,CASSVGGGAYTQYF,TGTGCCAGCAGCGTAGGCGGGGGGGCCTATACGCAGTATTTT
TRBV5-1,TRBJ1-2,-,-,CASSTELGYGYTF,TGCGCCAGCAGTACAGAATTGGGGTATGGCTACACCTTC
TRBV11-3,TRBJ2-2,TRBD2,few,CASSPVAGDVTGELFF,TGTGCCAGCAGCCCCGTGGCGGGAGACGTCACCGGGGAGCTGTTTTTT
TRBV15,TRBJ2-2,-,-,CATSKMAGAATGELFF,TGTGCCACCAGCAAGATGGCGGGGGCCGCCACCGGGGAGCTGTTTTTT
TRBV5-1,TRBJ2-7,-,-,CASSLDLGVVTYEQYF,TGCGCCAGCAGCTTGGATTTGGGAGTCGTCACCTACGAGCAGTACTTC
TRBV10-3,TRBJ2-7,TRBD2,few,CAISEAPPGGYEQYF,TGTGCCATCAGTGAAGCCCCCCCGGGGGGCTACGAGCAGTACTTC
TRBV25-1,TRBJ2-5,TRBD2,many,CASSDKGGRAGLETQYF,TGTGCCAGCAGTGACAAGGGTGGGAGGGCTGGACTGGAGACCCAGTACTTC
TRBV7-2,TRBJ2-7,TRBD2,few,CASSSIRAGGGYEQYF,TGTGCCAGCAGCTCTATTAGGGCGGGAGGAGGGTACGAGCAGTACTTC
TRBV7-9,TRBJ2-3,-,few,CASSLQGLVTDTQYF,TGTGCCAGCAGCCTACAGGGACTGGTCACAGATACGCAGTATTTT
TRBV10-3,TRBJ1-3,-,few,CAISEGEAGNTIYF,TGTGCCATCAGTGAGGGGGAAGCTGGAAACACCATATATTTT
TRBV10-3,TRBJ2-7,-,-,CAISESGSYEQYF,TGTGCCATCAGTGAATCAGGGTCCTACGAGCAGTACTTC
TRBV12-3/TRBV12-4,TRBJ2-1,TRBD2,few,CASSLLVPGLVISSYNEQFF,TGTGCCAGCAGTTTGTTAGTTCCGGGACTAGTCATCTCCTCCTACAATGAGCAGTTCTTC
TRBV15,TRBJ1-2,TRBD1,-,CATSSTGGLYGYTF,TGTGCCACCAGCAGTACAGGGGGCCTCTATGGCTACACCTTC
TRBV7-9,TRBJ2-1,TRBD2,many,CASSLARGGSYNEQFF,TGTGCCAGCAGCTTAGCGCGGGGGGGTTCCTACAATGAGCAGTTCTTC
TRBV7-3,TRBJ2-1,TRBD2,few,CASSPAPGLAGESGIEQFF,TGTGCCAGCAGCCCAGCGCCGGGACTAGCGGGCGAAAGCGGCATTGAGCAGTTCTTC
TRBV19,TRBJ1-1,-,-,CASVGATGGNTEAFF,TGTGCCAGTGTGGGGGCAACAGGAGGGAACACTGAAGCTTTCTTT
TRBV7-2,TRBJ2-7,-,-,CASSLTHYKPYEQYF,TGTGCCAGCAGCCTAACCCACTACAAGCCCTACGAGCAGTACTTC
TRBV5-6,TRBJ2-7,-,many,CASSLAGPGEQYF,TGTGCCAGCAGCTTGGCCGGACCAGGCGAGCAGTACTTC
TRBV11-3,TRBJ2-3,TRBD2,-,CASSLRLAETDTQYF,TGTGCCAGCAGCCTAAGGCTAGCGGAGACAGATACGCAGTATTTT
TRBV27,TRBJ1-1,-,few,CASNGWGGQAFF,TGTGCCAGCAATGGTTGGGGGGGGCAAGCTTTCTTT
TRBV5-1,TRBJ2-3,-,few,CASSLRGAGGTDTQYF,TGCGCCAGCAGCCTACGAGGCGCAGGAGGCACAGATACGCAGTATTTT
TRBV29-1,TRBJ1-2,TRBD1,few,CSFSGTGIGYTF,TGCAGCTTTTCCGGGACAGGGATTGGCTACACCTTC
TRBV24-1,TRBJ2-1,-,-,CATSEINNEQFF,TGTGCCACCAGTGAGATCAACAATGAGCAGTTCTTC
TRBV7-2,TRBJ2-5,-,few,CASSLSRGTETQYF,TGTGCCAGCAGCTTAAGTCGAGGGACGGAGACCCAGTACTTC
TRBV20-1,TRBJ2-5,-,-,CSARARGKETQYF,TGCAGTGCTAGAGCCCGGGGCAAAGAGACCCAGTACTTC
TRBV7-8,TRBJ2-5,-,-,CASSSLGETQYF,TGTGCCAGCAGCTCCCTGGGAGAGACCCAGTACTTC